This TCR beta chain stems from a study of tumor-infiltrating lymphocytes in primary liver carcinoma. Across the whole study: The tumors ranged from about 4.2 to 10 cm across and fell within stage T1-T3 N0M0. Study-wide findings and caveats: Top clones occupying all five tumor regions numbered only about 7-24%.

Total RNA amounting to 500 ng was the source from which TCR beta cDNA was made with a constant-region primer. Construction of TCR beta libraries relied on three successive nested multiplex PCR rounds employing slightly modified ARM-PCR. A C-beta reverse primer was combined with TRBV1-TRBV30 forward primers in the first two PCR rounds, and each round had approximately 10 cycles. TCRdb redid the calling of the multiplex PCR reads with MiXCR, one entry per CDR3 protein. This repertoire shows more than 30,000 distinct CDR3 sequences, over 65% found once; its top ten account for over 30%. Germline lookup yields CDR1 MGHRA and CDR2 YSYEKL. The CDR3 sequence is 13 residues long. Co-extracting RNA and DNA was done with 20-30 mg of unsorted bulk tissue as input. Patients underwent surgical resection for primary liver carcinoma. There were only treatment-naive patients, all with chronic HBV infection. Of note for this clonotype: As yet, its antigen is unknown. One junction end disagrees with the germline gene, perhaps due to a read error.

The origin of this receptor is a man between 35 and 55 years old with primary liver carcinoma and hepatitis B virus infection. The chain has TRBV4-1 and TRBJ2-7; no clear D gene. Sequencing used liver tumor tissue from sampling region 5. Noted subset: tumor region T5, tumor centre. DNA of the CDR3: TGCGTCAGCAGCCAAGGTCCGGTATACGAGCAGCACTTC. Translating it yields CVSSQGPVYEQHF.